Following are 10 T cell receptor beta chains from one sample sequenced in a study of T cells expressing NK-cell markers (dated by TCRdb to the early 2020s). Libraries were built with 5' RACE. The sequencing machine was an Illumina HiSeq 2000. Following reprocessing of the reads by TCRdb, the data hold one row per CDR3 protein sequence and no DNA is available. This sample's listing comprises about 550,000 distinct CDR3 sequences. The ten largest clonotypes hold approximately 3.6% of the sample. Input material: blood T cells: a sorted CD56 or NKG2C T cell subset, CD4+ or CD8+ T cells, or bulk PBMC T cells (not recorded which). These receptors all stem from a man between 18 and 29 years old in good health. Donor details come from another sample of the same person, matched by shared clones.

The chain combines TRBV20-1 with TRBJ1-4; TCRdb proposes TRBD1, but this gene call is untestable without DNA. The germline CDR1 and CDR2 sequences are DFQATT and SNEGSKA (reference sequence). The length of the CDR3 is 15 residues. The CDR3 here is CSATQGDSYNEKLFF.

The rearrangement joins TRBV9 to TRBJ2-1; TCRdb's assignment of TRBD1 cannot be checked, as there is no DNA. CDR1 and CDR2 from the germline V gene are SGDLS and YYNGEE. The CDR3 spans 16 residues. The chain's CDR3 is CASSVVSGSAYNEQFF. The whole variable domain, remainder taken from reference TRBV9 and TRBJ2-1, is DSGVTQTPKHLITATGQRVTLRCSPRSGDLSVYWYQQSLDQGLQFLIQYYNGEERAKGNILERFSAQQFPDLHSELNLSSLELGDSALYFCASSVVSGSAYNEQFFGPGTRLTVL.

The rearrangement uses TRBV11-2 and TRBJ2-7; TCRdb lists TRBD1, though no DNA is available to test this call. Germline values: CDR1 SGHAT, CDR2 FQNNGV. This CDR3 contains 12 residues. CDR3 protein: CASSSAGLEQYF. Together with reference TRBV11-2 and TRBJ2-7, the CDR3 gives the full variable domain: EAGVAQSPRYKIIEKRQSVAFWCNPISGHATLYWYQQILGQGPKLLIQFQNNGVVDDSQLPKDRFSAERLKGVDSTLKIQPAKLEDSAVYLCASSSAGLEQYFGPGTRLTVT.

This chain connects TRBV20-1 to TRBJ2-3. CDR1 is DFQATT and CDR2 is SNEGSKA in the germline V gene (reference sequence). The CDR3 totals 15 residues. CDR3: CSVEVARVSTDTQYF.

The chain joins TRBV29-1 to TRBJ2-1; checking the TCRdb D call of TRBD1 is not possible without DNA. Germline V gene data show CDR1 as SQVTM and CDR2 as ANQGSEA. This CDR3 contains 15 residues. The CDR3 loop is CSGRAGGLSYNEQFF.

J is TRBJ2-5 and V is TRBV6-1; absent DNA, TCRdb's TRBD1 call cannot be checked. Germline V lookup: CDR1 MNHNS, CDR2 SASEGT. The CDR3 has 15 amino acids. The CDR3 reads CASTNTGSHFGTQYF.

CDR3 in amino acids: CSALLVGGALGEQYF. The chain employs TRBV20-1 and TRBJ2-7; no DNA is available, so the TRBD2 call from TCRdb remains unchecked. The CDR3 totals 15 residues. Germline CDR1 is DFQATT and CDR2 is SNEGSKA (reference sequence).

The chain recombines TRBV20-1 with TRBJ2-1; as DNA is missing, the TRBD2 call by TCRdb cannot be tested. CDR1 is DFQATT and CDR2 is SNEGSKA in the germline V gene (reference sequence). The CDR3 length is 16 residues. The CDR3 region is CSARDGGLFNHNEQFF.

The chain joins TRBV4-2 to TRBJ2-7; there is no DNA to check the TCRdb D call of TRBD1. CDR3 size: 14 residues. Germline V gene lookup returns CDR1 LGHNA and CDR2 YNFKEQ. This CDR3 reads CASSPTGQSYEQYF.

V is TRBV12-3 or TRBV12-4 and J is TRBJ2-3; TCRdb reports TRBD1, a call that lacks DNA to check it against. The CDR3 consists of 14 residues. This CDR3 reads CASLKDNGRDTQYF.